A single sample gave rise to the 30 T cell receptor beta chains below, sequenced in a study of blood T cell repertoires in COVID-19. Here immunoSEQ multiplex PCR was the method, and the copy in TCRdb shows in-frame clones only, minus some. The sample consists of roughly 120,000 clones, 80% to 90% of them appearing once. The sample was peripheral blood. These receptor sequences come from a woman in her 50s with active or convalescent COVID-19.

This chain connects TRBV6-5 to TRBJ2-2, with 9 bases that match TRBD2. The CDR3 has 15 amino acids. Trimming removed 5 bases from V and 7 bases from J; junction bases left unmatched: 8. Germline lookup yields CDR1 MNHEY and CDR2 SVGAGI. Here the CDR3 reads CASSLREGRIGELFF. As DNA, the CDR3 is TGTGCCAGCAGTCTGCGGGAGGGCCGTATCGGGGAGCTGTTTTTT.

This chain links TRBV5-5 with TRBJ2-5; 7 bases agree with TRBD1. CDR3 length: 14 amino acids. V was pared by 6 bases and J by 3 bases, with 8 bases of the junction left unmatched. CDR1 and CDR2 (germline): SGHKS, YYEKEE (reference sequence). CDR3: CASTGTAHEETQYF. The CDR3 region has the DNA TGTGCCAGCACAGGGACAGCCCACGAAGAGACCCAGTACTTC.

The chain uses TRBV4-1 and TRBJ2-3, with TRBD1 as a possible D gene (6 bases). This CDR3 contains 16 residues. V was trimmed by 1 base and J by 7 bases, leaving 18 bases between them. Germline values: CDR1 MGHRA, CDR2 YSYEKL. The CDR3 nucleotides are TGCGCCAGCAGCCAAGGTGGGCTAGGGGGAGAGTATACGCAGTATTTT. Translated, it gives CASSQGGLGGEYTQYF.

CDR3 protein: CATSDAPAGPKRGQPQHF. Written as DNA, the CDR3 is TGTGCCACCAGTGATGCTCCCGCCGGCCCTAAGCGGGGGCAGCCCCAGCATTTT. The genes are TRBV24-1 and TRBJ1-5; possibly TRBD1 for D (5 bases). The CDR3 length is 18 residues. Trimming took 3 bases from V and 7 from J, leaving 24 bases between them. The germline V gene has CDR1 KGHDR and CDR2 SFDVKD.

The chain combines TRBV18 with TRBJ2-7, with a possible D match to TRBD1 (6 bases). Germline values: CDR1 KGHSH, CDR2 LQKENI. The CDR3 has 14 residues. The ends were cut back, 6 bases at V and 5 bases at J, with 17 bases in the middle. This CDR3 reads CASSPGDTSHEQYF. The CDR3 DNA reads as TGTGCCAGCTCCCCCGGGGACACTTCCCACGAGCAGTACTTC.

The rearrangement uses TRBV5-5 and TRBJ1-6; 10 bases agree with TRBD1. Germline CDR1 is SGHKS and CDR2 is YYEKEE (reference sequence). This CDR3 is 15 amino acids long. Unmatched junction bases numbered 6, after V lost 4 bases and J lost 8 bases. The CDR3 coding sequence is TGTGCCAGCAGCCCACCGGGGACAGGGGATTCACCCCTCCACTTT. Residues: CASSPPGTGDSPLHF.

This clone turned up a few times. J is TRBJ1-1 and V is TRBV28; D not resolved. The CDR3 extends over 13 amino acids. CDR1 is MDHEN, CDR2 SYDVKM, per germline. Trimming took 4 bases from V and 1 from J, leaving 7 bases between them. The CDR3 is CASSSYTNTEAFF. For the CDR3, the DNA is TGTGCCAGCAGTTCTTACACGAACACTGAAGCTTTCTTT.

The rearrangement links TRBV7-9 to TRBJ1-2, with D tentatively TRBD1 (6 bases). The CDR3 runs to 13 residues. From germline, CDR1 is SEHNR and CDR2 FQNEAQ (reference sequence). V lost 2 bases and J lost 6, with 10 bases in between. The CDR3 sequence is CASSLSGDDGYTF. The CDR3 DNA reads as TGTGCCAGCAGCTTATCAGGGGACGATGGCTACACCTTC. Full variable domain (remainder filled in from reference TRBV7-9 and TRBJ1-2): DTGVSQNPRHKITKRGQNVTFRCDPISEHNRLYWYRQTLGQGPEFLTYFQNEAQLEKSRLLSDRFSAERPKGSFSTLEIQRTEQGDSAMYLCASSLSGDDGYTFGSGTRLTVV.

Concerning this clone itself: At one end, the junction sequence differs from germline, possibly due to a read error. The genes are TRBV5-6 and TRBJ2-7; 14 bases agree with TRBD2. CDR3 length: 12 residues. Germline lookup yields CDR1 SGHDT and CDR2 YYEEEE. The DNA of the CDR3 is TGTGCCAGCAGCCCAGGGACTAGCGGGAGCATATTC. Translation gives CASSPGTSGSIF.

About this clone itself: Compared with germline, one end of the junction differs, possibly owing to a read error. The CDR3 sequence is CASSLDPYSNQPQHF. The CDR3 DNA reads TGTGCCAGTAGTTTAGACCCCTATAGCAATCAGCCCCAGCATTTT. This rearrangement joins TRBV19 to TRBJ1-5; no clear D. The CDR3 has 15 residues. Germline V gives CDR1 LNHDA, CDR2 SQIVND (reference sequence).

The chain couples TRBV6-5 to TRBJ2-1; D might be TRBD2 (6 bases). With 4 bases removed from V and 0 bases from J, the gap between germline ends came to 13 bases. Germline-derived CDR1 and CDR2 are MNHEY and SVGAGI. The CDR3 contains 16 residues. The CDR3 DNA follows: TGTGCCAGCAGTTTCTCTTCGGGAGCCTCCTACAATGAGCAGTTCTTC. Its protein is CASSFSSGASYNEQFF.

The gene calls are TRBV12-3 or TRBV12-4 and TRBJ1-1; no clear D. Trimming removed 2 bases at V and 5 bases at J, with 9 bases between. The CDR3 extends over 13 amino acids. CDR3 region: CASSLYGVTEAFF. As DNA, the CDR3 is TGTGCCAGCAGTTTATACGGGGTTACTGAAGCTTTCTTT.

The V and J genes are TRBV5-1 and TRBJ2-3; tentatively, D is TRBD2 (5 bases). Trimming took 4 bases from V and 5 from J, leaving 8 bases between them. Germline CDR1 is SGHRS and CDR2 is YFSETQ. The CDR3 runs to 12 residues. CDR3 DNA sequence: TGCGCCAGCAGCCCAGGACTAGATACGCAGTATTTT. Translating gives CASSPGLDTQYF.

The V gene is TRBV12-3 or TRBV12-4, the J gene TRBJ1-5; no reliable D call. Trimming stripped 6 bases from V and 4 bases from J, with 10 bases between. This CDR3 is 13 amino acids long. The CDR3 coding sequence is TGTGCCAGCAGAGGACTTCGAAATCAGCCCCAGCATTTT. The encoded protein is CASRGLRNQPQHF.

This sequence joins TRBV19 and TRBJ2-1, with D tentatively TRBD2 (5 bases). Germline V gene sequence: CDR1 LNHDA, CDR2 SQIVND (reference sequence). The CDR3 spans 13 residues. Trimming left V 6 bases short and J 0 bases short, with 6 bases between. The DNA for the CDR3 is TGTGCCAGTAGAGGGAGCTCCTACAATGAGCAGTTCTTC. Translated, it gives CASRGSSYNEQFF.

This clone appeared once. V usage is TRBV6-4 and J usage is TRBJ1-1; D might be TRBD1 (5 bases). Germline CDR1 and CDR2: MRHNA and SNTAGT. V was clipped by 2 bases and J by 4 bases, with 11 bases between them. There are 14 residues in the CDR3. The CDR3: CASSDRGRGTEAFF. The CDR3, as DNA: TGTGCCAGCAGTGACCGGGGGAGAGGCACTGAAGCTTTCTTT.

The DNA of the CDR3 is TGTGCCAGCACCCCAGAGAGGGAGGCTAGCACAGATACGCAGTATTTT. This translates into CASTPEREASTDTQYF. V and J are TRBV6-4 and TRBJ2-3; maybe TRBD2 (6 bases). The CDR3 loop spans 16 amino acids. V was trimmed by 7 bases and J by 0 bases, leaving 17 bases between them. From germline, CDR1 is MRHNA and CDR2 SNTAGT.

This rearrangement joins TRBV19 to TRBJ2-7; 10 nucleotides match TRBD2. Trimming removed 3 bases from V and 4 bases from J; junction bases left unmatched: 9. Germline V gene lookup returns CDR1 LNHDA and CDR2 SQIVND (reference sequence). The CDR3 has 16 amino acids. The CDR3 loop is CASSIRAGGPRYEQYF. CDR3 DNA sequence: TGTGCCAGTAGTATCCGAGCGGGAGGGCCAAGGTACGAGCAGTACTTC.

This chain joins TRBV2 and TRBJ2-1; D unresolved. The germline V gene has CDR1 SNHLY and CDR2 FYNNEI. The CDR3 length is 12 residues. With 8 bases removed from V and 0 bases from J, the gap between germline ends came to 5 bases. The CDR3 protein is CASRRSYNEQFF. CDR3 DNA sequence: TGTGCCAGCCGTCGCTCCTACAATGAGCAGTTCTTC. The full variable domain, with the rest looked up from reference TRBV2 and TRBJ2-1, is EPEVTQTPSHQVTQMGQEVILRCVPISNHLYFYWYRQILGQKVEFLVSFYNNEISEKSEIFDDQFSVERPDGSNFTLKIRSTKLEDSAMYFCASRRSYNEQFFGPGTRLTVL.

The gene calls are TRBV9 and TRBJ2-2; 7 bases are shared with TRBD2. CDR3 length: 17 amino acids. The V gene's germline CDR1 is SGDLS and CDR2 YYNGEE. Germline trimming cut 1 base from V and 1 base from J; bases unmatched to any gene: 7. This chain's CDR3 is CASSVPFGEGNTGELFF. The CDR3 bases are TGTGCCAGCAGCGTACCCTTTGGGGAGGGGAACACCGGGGAGCTGTTTTTT.

The chain recombines TRBV7-9 with TRBJ2-1; no reliable D call. Germline V lookup: CDR1 SEHNR, CDR2 FQNEAQ (reference sequence). This CDR3 contains 11 residues. The V end lost 3 bases, the J end lost 8 bases, and 5 bases lay between the germline ends. Here the CDR3 reads CASSFSDEQFF. The CDR3 DNA reads TGTGCCAGCAGCTTCTCGGATGAGCAGTTCTTC.

CDR3 residues: CASSGGVSYEQYF. CDR3 nucleotide sequence: TGTGCCAGCAGCGGCGGAGTCTCCTACGAGCAGTACTTC. The chain links TRBV9 to TRBJ2-7; D unclear. In germline, CDR1 is SGDLS, CDR2 YYNGEE. The CDR3 runs to 13 residues. V was cut by 3 bases and J by 0 bases, with 7 bases left in between.

This clone was seen a single time. This chain uses TRBV6-4 with TRBJ1-1; 9 bases map to TRBD1. V lost 5 bases and J lost 3; bases outside the gene matches: 13. Germline values: CDR1 MRHNA, CDR2 SNTAGT. CDR3 length: 17 amino acids. Here the CDR3 DNA reads TGTGCCAGCAGTCTGTACCGGGACAGGGAATTTTACACTGAAGCTTTCTTT. Translation: CASSLYRDREFYTEAFF.

The genes are TRBV5-1 and TRBJ2-7, with 10 bases fitting TRBD2. V was pared by 2 bases and J by 5 bases, with 10 bases of the junction left unmatched. Germline assignment: CDR1 SGHRS and CDR2 YFSETQ. The CDR3 sequence is 16 residues long. CDR3 DNA: TGCGCCAGCAGCTTCCTAGCGGGGGTGGCTTTCGACGAGCAGTACTTC. Protein product: CASSFLAGVAFDEQYF.

The rearrangement joins TRBV6-2 or TRBV6-3 to TRBJ1-1; 12 bases line up with TRBD1. The CDR3 length is 17 residues. Unmatched junction bases numbered 7, after V lost 5 bases and J lost 0 bases. The germline V gene has CDR1 MNHEY and CDR2 SVGEGT. DNA of the CDR3: TGTGCCAGCAGTAGGGACAGGGGGCGTCCAATGAACACTGAAGCTTTCTTT. Residues: CASSRDRGRPMNTEAFF.

This clone has a handful of counts. The chain combines TRBV29-1 with TRBJ1-2; no clear D. The CDR3 is 12 amino acids. Per germline, CDR1 SQVTM and CDR2 ANQGSEA. V was cut by 4 bases and J by 7 bases, with 13 bases left in between. CDR3 in DNA: TGCAGCGTTGGGGAGCAGGCGGGTGGCTACACCTTC. This sequence encodes CSVGEQAGGYTF. Drawing the rest from reference TRBV29-1 and TRBJ1-2, the complete variable domain is SAVISQKPSRDICQRGTSLTIQCQVDSQVTMMFWYRQQPGQSLTLIATANQGSEATYESGFVIDKFPISRPNLTFSTLTVSNMSPEDSSIYLCSVGEQAGGYTFGSGTRLTVV.

The rearrangement links TRBV19 to TRBJ2-3, with D possibly matching TRBD1 (6 bases). Germline assignment: CDR1 LNHDA and CDR2 SQIVND (reference sequence). With 3 bases removed from V and 2 bases from J, the gap between germline ends came to 24 bases. This CDR3 comprises 19 residues. The CDR3 loop is CASSIDGPEGDLYTDTQYF. The DNA of the CDR3 is TGTGCCAGTAGTATTGATGGCCCAGAGGGGGATCTTTACACAGATACGCAGTATTTT.

This chain connects TRBV28 to TRBJ2-7; a weak D match, TRBD2 (5 bases). Trimming stripped 3 bases from V and 10 bases from J, with 13 bases between. This CDR3 is 12 amino acids long. CDR1 is MDHEN, CDR2 SYDVKM, per germline. The CDR3 protein is CASSFGGSEQYF. Written as DNA, the CDR3 is TGTGCCAGCAGTTTTGGTGGGAGTGAACAGTACTTC.

This CDR3 reads CAMSLGRSTGELFF. The DNA of the CDR3 is TGTGCCATGTCACTGGGCAGATCCACCGGGGAGCTGTTTTTT. The V call is TRBV5-6, the J call TRBJ2-2, with unresolved D. V was pared by 9 bases and J by 4 bases, with 16 bases between. This CDR3 spans 14 amino acids. Germline V gives CDR1 SGHDT, CDR2 YYEEEE.

This chain links TRBV10-3 with TRBJ1-2; 9 bases fit TRBD1. Germline V gene sequence: CDR1 ENHRY, CDR2 SYGVKD. The CDR3 is 15 residues long. After removal of 4 bases from V and 5 bases from J, the junction contained 8 bases not matched to a gene. The CDR3 DNA reads TGTGCCATCAGTGGAGACAGGGGGGCCCTTTATGGCTACACCTTC. Translation gives CAISGDRGALYGYTF.